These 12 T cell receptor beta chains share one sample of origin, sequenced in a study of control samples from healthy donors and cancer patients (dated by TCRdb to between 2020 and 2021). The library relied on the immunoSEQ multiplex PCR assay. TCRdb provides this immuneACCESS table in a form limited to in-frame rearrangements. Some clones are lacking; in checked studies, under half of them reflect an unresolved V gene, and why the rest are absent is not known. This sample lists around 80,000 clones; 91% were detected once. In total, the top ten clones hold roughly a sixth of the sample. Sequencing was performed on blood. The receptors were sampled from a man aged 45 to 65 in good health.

The CDR3: CASKSGSDTDTQYF. The CDR3 DNA sequence: TGCGCCAGCAAGTCGGGATCCGACACAGATACGCAGTATTTT. The chain links TRBV10-1 to TRBJ2-3; D perhaps matches TRBD2 (5 bases). With 7 bases removed from V and 2 bases from J, the gap between germline ends came to 13 bases. The CDR3 is made up of 14 amino acids. CDR1 and CDR2 from the germline V gene are WNHNN and SYGVQD (reference sequence).

The CDR3 here is CASRRREGSNQPQHF. CDR3 DNA: TGTGCCAGCAGAAGACGGGAGGGAAGCAATCAGCCCCAGCATTTT. The gene calls are TRBV2 and TRBJ1-5; no reliable D call. Germline assignment: CDR1 SNHLY and CDR2 FYNNEI. V lost 6 bases, J lost 1 base, and 13 bases lay in between. This CDR3 spans 15 amino acids. Full variable domain (missing parts from reference TRBV2 and TRBJ1-5): EPEVTQTPSHQVTQMGQEVILRCVPISNHLYFYWYRQILGQKVEFLVSFYNNEISEKSEIFDDQFSVERPDGSNFTLKIRSTKLEDSAMYFCASRRREGSNQPQHFGDGTRLSIL.

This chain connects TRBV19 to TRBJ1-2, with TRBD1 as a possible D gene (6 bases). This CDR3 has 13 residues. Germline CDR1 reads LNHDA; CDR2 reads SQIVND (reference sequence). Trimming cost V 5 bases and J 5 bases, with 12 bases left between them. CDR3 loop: CASSGAGEYGYTF. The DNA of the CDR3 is TGTGCCAGTAGTGGCGCAGGGGAGTATGGCTACACCTTC.

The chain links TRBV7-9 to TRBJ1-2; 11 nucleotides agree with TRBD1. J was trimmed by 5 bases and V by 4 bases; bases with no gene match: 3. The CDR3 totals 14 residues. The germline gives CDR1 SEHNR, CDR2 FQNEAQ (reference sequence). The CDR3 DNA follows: TGTGCCAGCAGCTCGGGACAGGGGGGATATGGCTACACCTTC. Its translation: CASSSGQGGYGYTF.

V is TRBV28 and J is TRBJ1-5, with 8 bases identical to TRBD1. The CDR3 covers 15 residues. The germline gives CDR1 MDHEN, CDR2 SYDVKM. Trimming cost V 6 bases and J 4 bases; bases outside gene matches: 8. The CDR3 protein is CASSRGQGKNQPQHF. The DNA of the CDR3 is TGTGCCAGCAGCCGAGGACAGGGCAAGAATCAGCCCCAGCATTTT. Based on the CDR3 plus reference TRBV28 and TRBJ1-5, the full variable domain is DVKVTQSSRYLVKRTGEKVFLECVQDMDHENMFWYRQDPGLGLRLIYFSYDVKMKEKGDIPEGYSVSREKKERFSLILESASTNQTSMYLCASSRGQGKNQPQHFGDGTRLSIL.

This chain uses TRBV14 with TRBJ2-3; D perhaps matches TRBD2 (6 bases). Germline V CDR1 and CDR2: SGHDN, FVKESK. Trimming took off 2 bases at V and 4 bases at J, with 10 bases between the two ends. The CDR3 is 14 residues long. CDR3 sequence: CASSQLKRADTQYF. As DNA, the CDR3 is TGTGCCAGCAGCCAATTAAAGCGGGCAGATACGCAGTATTTT.

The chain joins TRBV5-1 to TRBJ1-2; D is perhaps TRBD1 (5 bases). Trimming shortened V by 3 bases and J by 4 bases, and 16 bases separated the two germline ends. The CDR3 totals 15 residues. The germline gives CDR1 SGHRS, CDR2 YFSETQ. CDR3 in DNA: TGCGCCAGCAGCTACCAGGGTAATACCGGCTATGGCTACACCTTC. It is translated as CASSYQGNTGYGYTF.

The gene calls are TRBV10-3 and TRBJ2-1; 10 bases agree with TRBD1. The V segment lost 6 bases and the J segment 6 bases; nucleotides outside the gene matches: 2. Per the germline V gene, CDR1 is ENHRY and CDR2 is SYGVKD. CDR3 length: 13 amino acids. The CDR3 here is CAIRGDRGNEQFF. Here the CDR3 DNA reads TGTGCCATCAGGGGGGACAGGGGCAATGAGCAGTTCTTC.

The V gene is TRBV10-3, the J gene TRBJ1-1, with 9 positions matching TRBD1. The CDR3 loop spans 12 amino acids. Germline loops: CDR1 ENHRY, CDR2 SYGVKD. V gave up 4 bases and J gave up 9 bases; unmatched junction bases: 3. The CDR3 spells CAISAGQGKAFF. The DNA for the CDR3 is TGTGCCATCAGTGCGGGACAGGGCAAAGCTTTCTTT.

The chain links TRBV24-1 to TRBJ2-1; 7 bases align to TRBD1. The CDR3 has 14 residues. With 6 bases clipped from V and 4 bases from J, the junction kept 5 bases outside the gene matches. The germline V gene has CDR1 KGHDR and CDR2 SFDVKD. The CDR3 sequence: CATSPGGRYNEQFF. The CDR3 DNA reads TGTGCCACCAGTCCAGGGGGACGTTACAATGAGCAGTTCTTC.

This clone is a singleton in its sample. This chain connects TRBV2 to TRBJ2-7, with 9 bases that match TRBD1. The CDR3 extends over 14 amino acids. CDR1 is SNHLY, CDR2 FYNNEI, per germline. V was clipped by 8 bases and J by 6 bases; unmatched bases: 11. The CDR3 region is CASGSRTGAFEQYF. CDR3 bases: TGTGCCAGCGGTTCTCGGACAGGGGCGTTCGAGCAGTACTTC.

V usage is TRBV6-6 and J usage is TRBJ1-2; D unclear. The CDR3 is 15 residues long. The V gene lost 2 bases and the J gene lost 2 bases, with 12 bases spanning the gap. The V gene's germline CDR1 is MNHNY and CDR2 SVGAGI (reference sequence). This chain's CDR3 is CASSYVGGLNYGYTF. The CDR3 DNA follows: TGTGCCAGCAGTTACGTAGGCGGCCTCAACTATGGCTACACCTTC.